This T cell receptor (beta chain) is drawn from a study of human T cells and chemical hapten exposure. Study summary: Patients were mainly female, each with alopecia areata, totalis or universalis.

After removal of 0 bases from V and 6 bases from J, the junction contained 10 bases not matched to a gene. The CDR3 extends over 17 amino acids. The germline V gene encodes CDR1 DFQATT and CDR2 SNEGSKA (reference sequence). TCRdb re-derived calls from the RACE reads in MiXCR, one entry per CDR3 protein. The sample shows about 82,000 distinct CDR3 sequences, about 6.3% of them seen only once. Time point defined: patch test 2, 6 weeks after DPC sensitization. Treatment given: therapeutic diphenylcyclopropenone sensitization with weekly scalp DPC. Researchers sampled blood before each patch test went on.

The V call is TRBV20-1, the J call TRBJ2-1; TRBD2 aligns across 11 bases. The clonotype comes from a woman aged 25 to 39 with alopecia areata. Some clones in this sample may be carry-over from other donors' samples. The specimen comprised whole blood, sampled in connection with sensitization to the hapten diphenylcyclopropenone (DPC). The chain's CDR3 is CSARDPLLAGELNEQFF. CDR3 in DNA: TGCAGTGCTAGAGACCCCTTACTAGCGGGGGAGCTCAATGAGCAGTTCTTC.